Each of the 10 T cell receptor beta chains below was sequenced from the same sample in a study of cytomegalovirus exposure and HLA in healthy donors. Primers: 60 Vbeta forward and 13 Jbeta reverse. The table came from immunoSEQ multiplex PCR; TCRdb's copy has only in-frame clones and leaves some out. Among roughly 100,000 clones listed, over 80% were seen once. Sequencing was carried out using PBMCs. These TCRs come from a man aged 18 to 29 in good health and CMV-seronegative.

The chain uses TRBV18 and TRBJ2-5; the match to TRBD1 covers 12 bases. The germline V gene encodes CDR1 KGHSH and CDR2 LQKENI. After removal of 4 bases from V and 2 bases from J, the junction contained 5 bases not matched to a gene. This CDR3 has 16 residues. CDR3 bases: TGTGCCAGCTCACACCGGGACAGGGGGCTACAAGAGACCCAGTACTTC. Amino acids: CASSHRDRGLQETQYF. The full variable domain, with the rest looked up from reference TRBV18 and TRBJ2-5, is NAGVMQNPRHLVRRRGQEARLRCSPMKGHSHVYWYRQLPEEGLKFMVYLQKENIIDESGMPKERFSAEFPKEGPSILRIQQVVRGDSAAYFCASSHRDRGLQETQYFGPGTRLLVL.

The chain uses TRBV27 and TRBJ1-2, with 10 positions matching TRBD1. Germline V gene lookup returns CDR1 MNHEY and CDR2 SMNVEV (reference sequence). The CDR3 extends over 14 amino acids. V lost 7 bases, J lost 8 bases, and 10 bases stayed unmatched. The CDR3 DNA reads TGTGCCAGCAAGATGAGGACAGGGGGAGGCGGCTACACCTTC. The encoded protein is CASKMRTGGGGYTF.

This chain uses TRBV6-5 with TRBJ1-2; 8 nucleotides align to TRBD1. With V trimmed by 6 bases and J by 8 bases, 5 bases remained unmatched. Per germline, CDR1 MNHEY and CDR2 SVGAGI. The length of the CDR3 is 12 residues. This CDR3 is CASRFRQGGYTF. CDR3 nucleotides: TGTGCCAGCAGATTCCGACAGGGGGGCTACACCTTC.

V gene TRBV28 combines with J gene TRBJ2-5; 7 nucleotides align to TRBD1. V lost 5 bases and J lost 5; bases outside the gene matches: 14. The CDR3 length is 16 residues. Germline assignment: CDR1 MDHEN and CDR2 SYDVKM. The CDR3 coding sequence is TGTGCCAGCAGTCGCTCGTCCGGGGCCAGGGGGGAGACCCAGTACTTC. Translation: CASSRSSGARGETQYF.

In DNA form, the CDR3 reads TGTGCCAGCAGCATACAGGGGGCTAACAATCAGCCCCAGCATTTT. This gives the protein CASSIQGANNQPQHF. V is TRBV6-5 and J is TRBJ1-5, with 9 positions matching TRBD1. The CDR3 has 15 residues. Germline CDR1 reads MNHEY; CDR2 reads SVGAGI. The V segment lost 6 bases and the J segment 3 bases; nucleotides outside the gene matches: 6.

The J gene is TRBJ2-5, the V gene TRBV9; 7 nucleotides line up with TRBD2. V lost 0 bases to trimming and J lost 3 bases; unmatched junction nucleotides: 5. The CDR3 runs 15 residues. Germline V gene lookup returns CDR1 SGDLS and CDR2 YYNGEE. The CDR3 nucleotides are TGTGCCAGCAGCGTAGCGGGAGGAGGGAAAGAGACCCAGTACTTC. Residues: CASSVAGGGKETQYF.

This sequence joins TRBV7-6 and TRBJ2-1, with a weak D call TRBD2 (5 bases). The CDR3 is 13 amino acids. The V and J ends lost 7 bases and 4 bases respectively, with 11 bases between them. CDR1 and CDR2 (germline): SGHVS, FNYEAQ. The CDR3 DNA sequence: TGTGCCAGCACCAAGAGCGGTTACAATGAGCAGTTCTTC. Translating gives CASTKSGYNEQFF.

The V gene is TRBV11-3, the J gene TRBJ2-7; D may be TRBD2 (5 bases). V dropped 2 bases and J dropped 5 bases, with 13 bases sitting between them. The CDR3 extends over 14 amino acids. Germline CDR1 reads SGHNT; CDR2 reads YENEEA. The CDR3 region has the DNA TGTGCCAGCAGCTTAAGCCGGGAAAGCCACGAGCAGTACTTC. It codes for CASSLSRESHEQYF.

The chain combines TRBV2 with TRBJ2-2, with TRBD1 matching over 7 bases. V lost 7 bases and J lost 2; bases outside the gene matches: 4. Germline V CDR1 and CDR2: SNHLY, FYNNEI. This CDR3 has 14 residues. The CDR3 sequence is CASNGQVNTGELFF. The CDR3 DNA follows: TGTGCCAGCAACGGACAGGTCAACACCGGGGAGCTGTTTTTT.

V gene TRBV18 combines with J gene TRBJ1-2; D is undetermined. CDR1 is KGHSH, CDR2 LQKENI, per germline. V lost 3 bases and J 7 bases, leaving 15 bases between the germline ends. This CDR3 spans 14 amino acids. The CDR3 loop reads CASSPNRELRGYTF. Here the CDR3 DNA reads TGTGCCAGCTCACCTAATCGGGAACTACGTGGCTACACCTTC.